One and the same sample provided the 3 T cell receptor beta chains below, sequenced in a study of blood T cells in healthy people across ages. Primed by a sample-barcoded 5' primer and a J-beta primer mix, a second PCR proceeded for about 6 to 12 cycles. TCRdb called the 5' RACE reads again in MiXCR, with one record for every CDR3 protein. The table lists approximately 880,000 distinct CDR3 sequences, about 48% of them singletons. Source material: blood. The receptors come from a man under 40 in good health.

This clonotype was seen at least ten times. The V and J genes are TRBV6-2 or TRBV6-3 and TRBJ2-1; D uncertain. Trimming pared 6 bases from V and 6 bases from J, leaving 9 bases between. There are 12 residues in the CDR3. Germline V gene sequence: CDR1 MNHEY, CDR2 SVGEGT. CDR3: CASRSNPNEQFF. CDR3 DNA sequence: TGTGCCAGCAGATCGAACCCCAATGAGCAGTTCTTC.

This chain connects TRBV5-1 to TRBJ1-5; TRBD1 might be the D (6 bases). Germline loops: CDR1 SGHRS, CDR2 YFSETQ. V was trimmed by 7 bases and J by 4 bases, leaving 12 bases between them. CDR3 length: 13 residues. In nucleotides, the CDR3 is TGCGCCAGCGAGGACAGCCAAAATCAGCCCCAGCATTTT. Protein sequence: CASEDSQNQPQHF. The variable domain in full, completed from reference TRBV5-1 and TRBJ1-5, reads KAGVTQTPRYLIKTRGQQVTLSCSPISGHRSVSWYQQTPGQGLQFLFEYFSETQRNKGNFPGRFSGRQFSNSRSEMNVSTLELGDSALYLCASEDSQNQPQHFGDGTRLSIL.

This clonotype has at least ten counts. The chain has TRBV27 and TRBJ2-3; D ambiguous. The V and J ends lost 6 bases and 4 bases respectively, with 8 bases between them. This CDR3 spans 12 amino acids. Germline V gene lookup returns CDR1 MNHEY and CDR2 SMNVEV (reference sequence). CDR3 amino acids: CASSPKADTQYF. CDR3 nucleotides: TGTGCCAGCAGCCCCAAGGCAGATACGCAGTATTTT.